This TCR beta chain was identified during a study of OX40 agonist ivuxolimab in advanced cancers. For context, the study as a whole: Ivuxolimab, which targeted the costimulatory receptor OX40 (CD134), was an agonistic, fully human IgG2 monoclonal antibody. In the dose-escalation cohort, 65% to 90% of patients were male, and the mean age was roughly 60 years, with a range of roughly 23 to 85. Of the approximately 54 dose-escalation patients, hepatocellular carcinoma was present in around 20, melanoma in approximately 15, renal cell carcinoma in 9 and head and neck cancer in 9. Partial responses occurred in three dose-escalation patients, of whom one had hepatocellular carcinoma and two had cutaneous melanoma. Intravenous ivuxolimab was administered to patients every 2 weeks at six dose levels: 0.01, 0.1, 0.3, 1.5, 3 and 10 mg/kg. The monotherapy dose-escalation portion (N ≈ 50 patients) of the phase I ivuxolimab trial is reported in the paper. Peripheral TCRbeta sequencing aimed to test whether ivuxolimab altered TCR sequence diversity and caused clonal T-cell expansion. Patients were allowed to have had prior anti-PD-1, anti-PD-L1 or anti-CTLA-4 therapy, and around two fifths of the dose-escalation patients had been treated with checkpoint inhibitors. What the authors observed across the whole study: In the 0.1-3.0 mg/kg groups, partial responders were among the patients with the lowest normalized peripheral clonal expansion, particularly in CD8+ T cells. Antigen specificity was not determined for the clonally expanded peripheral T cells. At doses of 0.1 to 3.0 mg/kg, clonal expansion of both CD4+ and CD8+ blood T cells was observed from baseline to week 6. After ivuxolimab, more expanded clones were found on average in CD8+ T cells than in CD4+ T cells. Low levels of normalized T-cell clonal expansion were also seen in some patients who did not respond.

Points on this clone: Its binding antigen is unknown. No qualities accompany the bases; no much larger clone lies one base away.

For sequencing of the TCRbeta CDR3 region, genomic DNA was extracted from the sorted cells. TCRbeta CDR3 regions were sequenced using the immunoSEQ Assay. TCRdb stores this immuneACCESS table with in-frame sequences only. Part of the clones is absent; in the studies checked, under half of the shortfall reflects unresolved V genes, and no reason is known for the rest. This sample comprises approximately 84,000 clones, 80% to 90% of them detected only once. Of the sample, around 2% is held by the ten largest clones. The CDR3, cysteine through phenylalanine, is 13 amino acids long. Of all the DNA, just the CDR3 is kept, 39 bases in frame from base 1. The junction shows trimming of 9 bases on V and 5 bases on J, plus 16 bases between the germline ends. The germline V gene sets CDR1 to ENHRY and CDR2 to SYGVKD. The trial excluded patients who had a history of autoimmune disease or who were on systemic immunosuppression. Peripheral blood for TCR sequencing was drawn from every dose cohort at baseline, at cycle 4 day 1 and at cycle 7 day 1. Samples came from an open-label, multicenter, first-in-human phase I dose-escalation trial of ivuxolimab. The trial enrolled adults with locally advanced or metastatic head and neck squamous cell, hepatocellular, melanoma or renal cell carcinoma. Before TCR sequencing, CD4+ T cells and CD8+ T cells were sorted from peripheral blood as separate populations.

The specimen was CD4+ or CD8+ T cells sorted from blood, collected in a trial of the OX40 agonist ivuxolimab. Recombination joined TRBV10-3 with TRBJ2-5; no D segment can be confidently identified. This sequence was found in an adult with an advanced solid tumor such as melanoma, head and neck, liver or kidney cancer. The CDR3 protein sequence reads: CAIDQARRETQYF. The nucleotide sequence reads TGTGCCATTGATCAGGCGCGCAGGGAGACCCAGTACTTC.